This is a list of T cell receptor beta chains from one sample in a study of PD-1 and CTLA-4 blockade in melanoma. The method was immunoSEQ multiplex PCR; TCRdb's version includes in-frame clones alone and lacks a portion of them. The sample shows tens of thousands of clones, roughly 90% of them seen only once. The source was CD8+ T cells from peripheral blood, collected from a patient given anti-PD-1 treatment. The receptors were gathered from a human donor with melanoma. Each CDR3 is given with its conserved first and last residue. D genes are given only for firm matches. The listing skips clone size in some rows; elsewhere it reads once, few, many or a size class.

j_call d_call clone_size v_call cdr3_length cdr3_nt cdr3_aa
TRBJ2-7 TRBD1 - TRBV2 19 TGTGCCAGCAGTGAAGGAATCACACAGGGGGCCTCCCCTACCTACGAGCAGTACTTC CASSEGITQGASPTYEQYF
TRBJ2-7 TRBD1 - TRBV19 15 TGTGCCAGTAGTAGGGGGACAGGGGGCTTCTACGAGCAGTACTTC CASSRGTGGFYEQYF
TRBJ1-6 - - TRBV6-5 13 TGTGCCAGCGTCGGCAGCTATAATTCACCCCTCCACTTT CASVGSYNSPLHF
TRBJ1-1 - - TRBV6-5 12 TGTGCCAGCCGCCCAGGCAACACTGAAGCTTTCTTT CASRPGNTEAFF
TRBJ1-4 - large TRBV28 17 TGTGCCAGCAGTTTAGAACAGGGCGCCGGTGGGGATGAAAAACTGTTTTTT CASSLEQGAGGDEKLFF
TRBJ2-3 TRBD1 - TRBV27 16 TGTGCCAGCAGCGAGGGGGGGACAGGGAACACAGATACGCAGTATTTT CASSEGGTGNTDTQYF
TRBJ1-5 - - TRBV18 15 TGTGCCAGCTCACCGGAGGGGACCTTGGGTCAGCCCCAGCATTTT CASSPEGTLGQPQHF
TRBJ1-2 TRBD1 - TRBV7-6 17 TGTGCCAGCAGCTTAGAGTTGGCGGGACAGGGGGACTATGGCTACACCTTC CASSLELAGQGDYGYTF
TRBJ1-2 TRBD1 - TRBV4-1 15 TGCGCCAGCAGCCAAGTGGGACAGGTAGACTATGGCTACACCTTC CASSQVGQVDYGYTF
TRBJ2-1 - - TRBV18 15 TGTGCCAGCTCACGTAAAGAGGTGCCTTACAATGAGCAGTTCTTC CASSRKEVPYNEQFF
TRBJ2-7 TRBD1 - TRBV5-3 13 TGTGCCAGAAGCCCGGGACAGTCCTACGAGCAGTACTTC CARSPGQSYEQYF
TRBJ2-7 TRBD1 - TRBV15 15 TGTGCCACCAGCAGGGGACAGGGGGCCGCCTACGAGCAGTACTTC CATSRGQGAAYEQYF
TRBJ1-2 TRBD1 - TRBV29-1 14 TGCAGCGTGGACCGGGGACAGGGTTTAGAGGGCTACACCTTC CSVDRGQGLEGYTF
TRBJ2-7 TRBD1 - TRBV5-1 15 TGCGCCAGCGTTCTTTTACCGGGACAGGGGTACGAGCAGTACTTC CASVLLPGQGYEQYF
TRBJ1-1 TRBD1 - TRBV27 14 TGTGCCAGCAGTTCCCGGACAGGCGGGGGTGAAGCTTTCTTT CASSSRTGGGEAFF
TRBJ1-5 - - TRBV5-5 13 TGTGCCAGCAGCCTCCTGGGTGGGCAGCCCCAGCATTTT CASSLLGGQPQHF
TRBJ2-3 - - TRBV29-1 14 TGCAGCGTCGCAGGGGGGGCTGGATCAGATACGCAGTATTTT CSVAGGAGSDTQYF
TRBJ2-7 - - TRBV15 16 TGTGCCACCAGCAGAGCGCCGCCTCCTGAGGGGTACGAGCAGTACTTC CATSRAPPPEGYEQYF
TRBJ1-1 TRBD1 - TRBV20-1 10 TGCAGTGCCCGGGACAGTGAAGCTTTCTTT CSARDSEAFF
TRBJ2-1 - - TRBV4-3 12 TGCGCCAGCAGCGGTTGGGACAATGAGCAGTTCTTC CASSGWDNEQFF
TRBJ1-5 - - TRBV18 17 TGTGCCAGCTCCCAGTTGCCCCGGGACACTGGCAATCAGCCCCAGCATTTT CASSQLPRDTGNQPQHF
TRBJ1-4 - - TRBV9 14 TGTGCCAGCAGCACCAACACCGCAAATGAAAAACTGTTTTTT CASSTNTANEKLFF
TRBJ1-1 TRBD1 few TRBV4-1 14 TGCGCCAGCAACCAGGGTCAGGGGGCGTCTGAAGCTTTCTTT CASNQGQGASEAFF
TRBJ2-5 TRBD1 - TRBV24-1 13 TGTGCCACCAGGGACAGGGTCCAAGAGACCCAGTACTTC CATRDRVQETQYF
TRBJ1-2 - once TRBV4-1 14 TGCGCCAGCAGCCGTATCCCCATGCGATATGGCTACACCTTC CASSRIPMRYGYTF
TRBJ2-1 - - TRBV6-5 14 TGTGCCAGCACCGTTACAGTGGTAGTTAATGAGCAGTTCTTC CASTVTVVVNEQFF
TRBJ2-7 - - TRBV14 13 TGTGCCAGCAGCCTCCCCTCGGGGGTCGAGCAGTACTTC CASSLPSGVEQYF
TRBJ2-6 - - TRBV7-9 19 TGTGCCAGCAGCGGGAACCGGGCCACAAAAGACTCTGGGGCCAACGTCCTGACTTTC CASSGNRATKDSGANVLTF
TRBJ1-4 - - TRBV5-1 15 TGCGCCAGCAGCTTGGCCCCGGGGTTTAATGAAAAACTGTTTTTT CASSLAPGFNEKLFF
TRBJ2-3 TRBD2 - TRBV10-3 16 TGTGCCATCAGTGAGTCAAGCGGGGGGCTCACAGATACGCAGTATTTT CAISESSGGLTDTQYF
TRBJ1-6 - - TRBV19 15 TGTGCCAGTGGGTCAAGTCCGGGACCTAATTCACCCCTCCACTTT CASGSSPGPNSPLHF
TRBJ1-1 - - TRBV12-3/TRBV12-4 13 TGTGCCAGCAGCCCCACGGGGCACACTGAAGCTTTCTTT CASSPTGHTEAFF
TRBJ2-7 - once TRBV7-8 13 TGTGCCAGCAGCCCCATAAGCTCCTACGAGCAGTACTTC CASSPISSYEQYF
TRBJ2-7 - - TRBV15 12 TGTGCCACCAGCGCGGGAAACCACGAGCAGTACTTC CATSAGNHEQYF
TRBJ1-1 - - TRBV5-6 13 TGTGCCAGCAGCTTGGGCAGGGCCACTGAAGCTTTCTTT CASSLGRATEAFF
TRBJ1-1 TRBD1 - TRBV7-9 13 TGTGCCAGCAGTACTACAGGGGACACTGAAGCTTTCTTT CASSTTGDTEAFF
TRBJ2-7 - few TRBV6-2/TRBV6-3 10 TGTGCCAGCAGTTCGGGGGAGCAGTACTTC CASSSGEQYF